A single sample is the source of the 32 T cell receptor beta chains below, sequenced in a study of blood T cell repertoires in COVID-19. Profiling relied on immunoSEQ multiplex PCR, and the TCRdb table lists in-frame clones only, not all of them. Seen here are about 330,000 clones, nearly 90% observed once, and the top ten hold approximately 6%. Material: PBMCs or T cells enriched from blood (not recorded which). The receptor set was obtained from a woman aged 25-40 years who had recovered from COVID-19.

This clone was counted a single time. The chain carries TRBV4-1 and TRBJ2-7; 14 bases line up with TRBD2. This CDR3 contains 16 residues. In germline, CDR1 is MGHRA, CDR2 YSYEKL. With 4 bases clipped from V and 1 base from J, the junction kept 3 bases outside the gene matches. The DNA for the CDR3 is TGCGCCAGCAGCCTCGGGACTAGCGGGGGTTCCTACGAGCAGTACTTC. The encoded protein is CASSLGTSGGSYEQYF.

This clone was detected once. The chain combines TRBV24-1 with TRBJ2-1, with 10 bases identical to TRBD1. In germline, CDR1 is KGHDR, CDR2 SFDVKD. The junction had 11 bases not matched to a gene; V was cut back by 4 bases and J by 6 bases. CDR3 size: 17 residues. CDR3: CATSEYRDRGPPNEQFF. The CDR3 coding sequence is TGTGCCACCAGTGAATATCGGGACAGGGGTCCCCCCAATGAGCAGTTCTTC.

The table lists this clone with a count of one. V gene TRBV6-5 combines with J gene TRBJ2-1; D ambiguous. This CDR3 comprises 13 residues. V was cut by 4 bases and J by 4 bases, with 8 bases left in between. The germline CDR1 and CDR2 sequences are MNHEY and SVGAGI. CDR3 amino acids: CASSLLRYNEQFF. DNA for the CDR3: TGTGCCAGCAGTTTGTTGAGGTACAATGAGCAGTTCTTC.

V is TRBV30 and J is TRBJ1-5; D is unclear. V was cut by 2 bases and J by 0 bases, with 11 bases left in between. The CDR3 loop spans 15 amino acids. Germline loops: CDR1 GTSNPN, CDR2 SVGIG (reference sequence). The DNA for the CDR3 is TGTGCCTGGAGTCCAACGGGGAGTAGCAATCAGCCCCAGCATTTT. Residues: CAWSPTGSSNQPQHF.

There are a few counts of this clone. The gene calls are TRBV11-2 and TRBJ2-2; 9 nucleotides align to TRBD1. Losses at the gene ends were 7 bases for V and 6 bases for J; bases not matched to a gene: 6. Germline assignment: CDR1 SGHAT and CDR2 FQNNGV. The CDR3 totals 14 residues. The CDR3 DNA reads TGTGCCAGCACGGCGGGACAGGGAGCCGGGGAGCTGTTTTTT. This gives the protein CASTAGQGAGELFF.

In its sample, this clone was seen once. In nucleotides, the CDR3 is TGTGCCAGCTCACCATTCACAGGGGGCCCCCCAGACGAGCAGTACTTC. This sequence encodes CASSPFTGGPPDEQYF. The V gene is TRBV18, the J gene TRBJ2-7; TRBD1 agrees at 9 bases. Germline assignment: CDR1 KGHSH and CDR2 LQKENI. V shed 2 bases, J shed 5 bases, and the junction held 10 bases outside the gene matches. The CDR3 has 16 residues.

A few counts support this clone. The chain uses TRBV2 and TRBJ1-1, with a possible D match to TRBD1 (5 bases). CDR3 length: 15 residues. The V and J ends lost 4 bases and 1 base respectively, with 13 bases between them. The germline V gene encodes CDR1 SNHLY and CDR2 FYNNEI. CDR3 amino acids: CASSGTRARNTEAFF. The CDR3 DNA reads as TGTGCCAGCAGTGGCACCAGGGCCAGGAACACTGAAGCTTTCTTT.

V is TRBV7-3 and J is TRBJ2-5; TRBD2 aligns across 7 bases. J lost 1 base, V lost 5 bases, and 7 bases had no gene match. This CDR3 has 15 amino acids. Germline assignment: CDR1 SGHTA and CDR2 FQGTGA. CDR3 in amino acids: CASSPTSGVQETQYF. The CDR3, as DNA: TGTGCCAGCAGCCCGACCAGCGGGGTCCAAGAGACCCAGTACTTC.

The chain carries TRBV5-1 and TRBJ1-2; D gene ambiguous. Germline CDR1 SGHRS, CDR2 YFSETQ. The CDR3 runs to 14 residues. The V end was cut by 0 bases, the J end by 4 bases, with 10 bases between. CDR3 region: CASSLAPEAYGYTF. CDR3 nucleotides: TGCGCCAGCAGCTTGGCCCCGGAGGCCTATGGCTACACCTTC.

This chain joins TRBV10-3 and TRBJ2-3; TRBD2 matches 8 bases. Germline V gene lookup returns CDR1 ENHRY and CDR2 SYGVKD. This CDR3 contains 14 residues. V trimming: 10 bases; J trimming: 3 bases; junction bases outside the gene matches: 9. CDR3 sequence reads: CATETGGPTDTQYF. CDR3 DNA sequence: TGTGCCACCGAAACGGGGGGGCCGACAGATACGCAGTATTTT.

The V call is TRBV3-1 (or the pseudogene TRBV3-2), the J call TRBJ1-5; the match to TRBD1 covers 7 bases. This CDR3 comprises 15 residues. Per germline, CDR1 LGHDT and CDR2 YNNKEL (reference sequence). The trim removed 5 bases at V and 2 bases at J, leaving 6 bases unmatched. The DNA of the CDR3 is TGTGCCAGCAGCGGTGACAGGGAAGGCAATCAGCCCCAGCATTTT. This encodes CASSGDREGNQPQHF.

The chain recombines TRBV29-1 with TRBJ2-5; TRBD2 aligns across 10 bases. CDR3 size: 13 residues. J lost 4 bases, V lost 1 base, and 0 bases had no gene match. CDR1 is SQVTM and CDR2 is ANQGSEA in the germline V gene. The DNA of the CDR3 is TGCAGCGTTGAAGGGACTAGCGGAGAGACCCAGTACTTC. It yields the protein CSVEGTSGETQYF.

The J gene is TRBJ1-1, the V gene TRBV19, with 8 bases matching TRBD1. This CDR3 contains 13 residues. In germline, CDR1 is LNHDA, CDR2 SQIVND (reference sequence). V was pared by 3 bases and J by 3 bases, with 0 bases of the junction left unmatched. CDR3 loop: CASSMDRDTEAFF. The CDR3 DNA sequence: TGTGCCAGTAGTATGGACAGGGACACTGAAGCTTTCTTT. The full variable domain, in which reference TRBV19 and TRBJ1-1 provide the parts outside the CDR3, is DGGITQSPKYLFRKEGQNVTLSCEQNLNHDAMYWYRQDPGQGLRLIYYSQIVNDFQKGDIAEGYSVSREKKESFPLTVTSAQKNPTAFYLCASSMDRDTEAFFGQGTRLTVV.

The genes are TRBV4-3 and TRBJ2-2; D might be TRBD1 (5 bases). In germline, CDR1 is LGHNA, CDR2 YSLEER. V lost 0 bases and J 7 bases, leaving 6 bases between the germline ends. The CDR3 is 13 amino acids. CDR3 sequence reads: CASSQDQGGELFF. The CDR3 DNA follows: TGCGCCAGCAGCCAAGATCAGGGCGGGGAGCTGTTTTTT.

This sequence joins TRBV12-3 or TRBV12-4 and TRBJ1-2, with a weak D call TRBD1 (5 bases). The V and J ends lost 9 bases and 6 bases respectively, with 17 bases between them. There are 13 residues in the CDR3. The CDR3 loop reads CASSKEAGHGYTF. The CDR3 DNA reads TGTGCCAGTTCCAAAGAGGCAGGGCATGGCTACACCTTC.

This clone appeared a few times. CDR3 in amino acids: CSARADEQFF. The CDR3 DNA reads as TGCAGTGCTAGAGCCGATGAGCAGTTCTTC. The chain links TRBV20-1 to TRBJ2-1; D not resolved. There are 10 residues in the CDR3. Germline assignment: CDR1 DFQATT and CDR2 SNEGSKA (reference sequence). Trimming shortened V by 1 base and J by 8 bases, and 3 bases separated the two germline ends.

The V and J genes are TRBV6-1 and TRBJ2-7; no definite D call. The CDR3 spans 12 residues. CDR1 is MNHNS, CDR2 SASEGT, per germline. V gave up 2 bases and J gave up 3 bases, with 5 bases separating them. The CDR3 DNA sequence: TGTGCCAGCAGTGAAAACAACTACGAGCAGTACTTC. Its translation is CASSENNYEQYF.

Regarding this clone: Within the sample, other DNA sequences also encode this same CDR3. The chain has TRBV4-2 and TRBJ2-5, with 11 positions matching TRBD2. The CDR3 loop spans 15 amino acids. The germline gives CDR1 LGHNA, CDR2 YNFKEQ. V shed 1 base and J 2 bases; nucleotides not matched to a gene: 0. The CDR3 bases are TGTGCCAGCAGCCAAGGGACTAGCGGGCAAGAGACCCAGTACTTC. This codes for CASSQGTSGQETQYF.

This clone was seen only a few times. The rearrangement links TRBV9 to TRBJ1-4; D remains unclear. The CDR3 sequence is 14 residues long. Trimming removed 3 bases at V and 2 bases at J, with 8 bases between. In germline, CDR1 is SGDLS, CDR2 YYNGEE. The chain's CDR3 is CASSAGGTNEKLFF. The CDR3 coding sequence is TGTGCCAGCAGCGCAGGCGGGACTAATGAAAAACTGTTTTTT.

The genes are TRBV28 and TRBJ1-4; D is perhaps TRBD1 (6 bases). The CDR3 length is 15 residues. The V gene's germline CDR1 is MDHEN and CDR2 SYDVKM. Trimming pared 5 bases from V and 1 base from J, leaving 11 bases between. CDR3 protein: CASSATGGTNEKLFF. In nucleotides, the CDR3 is TGTGCCAGCAGTGCGACAGGAGGAACTAATGAAAAACTGTTTTTT.

The rearrangement links TRBV11-2 to TRBJ1-1; a possible D gene is TRBD1 (6 bases). This CDR3 contains 18 residues. The V gene lost 5 bases and the J gene lost 3 bases, with 25 bases spanning the gap. Per germline, CDR1 SGHAT and CDR2 FQNNGV. The CDR3 reads CASSPSFRDMRPYTEAFF. CDR3 nucleotides: TGTGCCAGCAGCCCAAGCTTCCGGGACATGAGGCCCTACACTGAAGCTTTCTTT.

The chain recombines TRBV13 with TRBJ2-3; 8 nucleotides align to TRBD1. The CDR3 sequence is 17 residues long. V was pared by 3 bases and J by 0 bases, with 8 bases of the junction left unmatched. The germline V gene encodes CDR1 PRHDT and CDR2 FYEKMQ (reference sequence). As DNA, the CDR3 is TGTGCCAGCAGCTTCACCCCGGGGACAGGAAGCACAGATACGCAGTATTTT. It codes for CASSFTPGTGSTDTQYF.

The chain uses TRBV6-5 and TRBJ1-5; 8 bases match TRBD1. Germline V gene sequence: CDR1 MNHEY, CDR2 SVGAGI. The CDR3 covers 14 residues. V lost 5 bases, J lost 4 bases, and 4 bases stayed unmatched. CDR3 residues: CASSRQGWNQPQHF. The CDR3 region has the DNA TGTGCCAGCAGTCGACAGGGGTGGAATCAGCCCCAGCATTTT.

The J gene is TRBJ1-2, the V gene TRBV20-1, with D tentatively TRBD1 (5 bases). The CDR3 runs to 11 residues. From germline, CDR1 is DFQATT and CDR2 SNEGSKA (reference sequence). V was cut by 2 bases and J by 8 bases, with 9 bases left in between. CDR3 nucleotide sequence: TGCAGTGCTAGATGGGGCGAGGGCTACACCTTC. Translating it yields CSARWGEGYTF.

This clone appeared a single time. The chain carries TRBV6-5 and TRBJ1-4; TRBD1 agrees at 9 bases. V gave up 5 bases and J gave up 6 bases; unmatched junction bases: 7. CDR1 MNHEY and CDR2 SVGAGI come from the germline V gene. The CDR3 has 15 residues. The CDR3 loop reads CASSTGQGRYEKLFF. The DNA of the CDR3 is TGTGCCAGCAGTACGGGACAGGGTCGTTATGAAAAACTGTTTTTT.

The chain carries TRBV19 and TRBJ1-1, with unresolved D. Looked up from germline, CDR1 is LNHDA and CDR2 is SQIVND (reference sequence). The CDR3 is made up of 15 amino acids. V was pared by 4 bases and J by 0 bases, with 12 bases between. The DNA of the CDR3 is TGTGCCAGTAGTACCCGCGGAGGGCTGAACACTGAAGCTTTCTTT. Protein product: CASSTRGGLNTEAFF.

This chain joins TRBV7-9 and TRBJ1-2; possible D gene TRBD1, 5 bases. The V gene lost 7 bases and the J gene lost 2 bases, with 14 bases spanning the gap. There are 14 residues in the CDR3. Germline values: CDR1 SEHNR, CDR2 FQNEAQ (reference sequence). CDR3 protein: CASTHSGGNYGYTF. The DNA of the CDR3 is TGTGCCAGCACCCATTCCGGGGGGAACTATGGCTACACCTTC.

V gene TRBV19 combines with J gene TRBJ2-3; 13 positions agree with TRBD2. Losses at the gene ends were 4 bases for V and 5 bases for J; bases not matched to a gene: 12. Germline lookup yields CDR1 LNHDA and CDR2 SQIVND (reference sequence). The CDR3 is 18 residues long. The CDR3 DNA sequence: TGTGCCAGTAGTAGGTCCCGGACTAGCGGGGGCCGGGGAGATACGCAGTATTTT. This codes for CASSRSRTSGGRGDTQYF.

The chain has TRBV30 and TRBJ1-3; the match to TRBD1 covers 7 bases. CDR1 is GTSNPN and CDR2 is SVGIG in the germline V gene (reference sequence). J was trimmed by 4 bases and V by 2 bases; bases with no gene match: 5. This CDR3 comprises 14 residues. Written as DNA, the CDR3 is TGTGCCTGGAGTTTCAGGGGGAAAGGAAACACCATATATTTT. Translated, it gives CAWSFRGKGNTIYF.

The genes are TRBV7-3 and TRBJ1-1; 8 bases agree with TRBD1. This CDR3 comprises 16 residues. Trimming at V came to 3 bases and at J to 0 bases, leaving 6 bases not matched to a gene. From germline, CDR1 is SGHTA and CDR2 FQGTGA. The CDR3 sequence is CASSFGGQGMNTEAFF. The CDR3 nucleotides read TGTGCCAGCAGCTTTGGTGGACAGGGCATGAACACTGAAGCTTTCTTT.

This clone was observed a single time. The chain joins TRBV5-1 to TRBJ2-3, with D perhaps TRBD2 (5 bases). V gave up 4 bases and J gave up 6 bases, with 12 bases separating them. The CDR3 contains 13 residues. Germline-derived CDR1 and CDR2 are SGHRS and YFSETQ. The CDR3, as DNA: TGCGCCAGCAGCCTAGGACCGGGGGATACGCAGTATTTT. Encoded protein: CASSLGPGDTQYF.

This chain uses TRBV7-2 with TRBJ2-7, with a tentative D call TRBD1 (6 bases). Germline CDR1 is SGHTA and CDR2 is FQGNSA. V was pared by 1 base and J by 6 bases, with 22 bases between. This CDR3 is built from 17 residues. CDR3 in DNA: TGTGCCAGCAGCTTAGTAGCCGGCAGCAGGGGAAGGGGCGAGCAGTACTTC. Its protein product is CASSLVAGSRGRGEQYF.